This TCR beta chain comes out of a study of blood T cell repertoires in COVID-19. Repertoires were generated with immunoSEQ multiplex PCR, while TCRdb's copy carries only in-frame clones and drops some. The sample consists of about 62,000 clones, over 75% of them appearing once. Germline CDR1 SGHTA, CDR2 FQGNSA. The CDR3 is made up of 14 amino acids. Between the trimmed V and J ends, which lost 2 bases and 3 bases, there was a span of 10 bases. The specimen sequenced was peripheral blood. The sequence came from a woman aged 55-69 years with COVID-19, enrolled during active disease. V and J are TRBV7-2 and TRBJ2-5; no clear D gene. The CDR3 sequence is CASSLTRWKETQYF. CDR3 bases: TGTGCCAGCAGCTTAACGAGGTGGAAAGAGACCCAGTACTTC.